These 8 T cell receptor beta chains came from one sample sequenced in a study of blood T cell repertoires in COVID-19. Data came from immunoSEQ multiplex PCR; TCRdb stores just in-frame clones and leaves some out. Altogether fewer than 250,000 clones are present, approximately 82% being singletons, with the ten largest covering 2.5% to 3%. Sequencing used peripheral blood. The origin of the receptors is a man in his forties or fifties with active or convalescent COVID-19.

The V call is TRBV9, the J call TRBJ1-6; D is undetermined. The CDR3 runs 15 residues. V lost 4 bases to trimming and J lost 0 bases, with 8 bases between them. The germline gives CDR1 SGDLS, CDR2 YYNGEE. In DNA form, the CDR3 reads TGTGCCAGCAGCCCGGGGAGCTCCTATAATTCACCCCTCCACTTT. Translation gives CASSPGSSYNSPLHF.

The rearrangement uses TRBV4-3 and TRBJ1-1; D gene uncertain. The CDR3 length is 12 residues. Germline V gives CDR1 LGHNA, CDR2 YSLEER. The ends were cut back, 0 bases at V and 10 bases at J, with 9 bases in the middle. The CDR3 is CASSQDLGRAFF. The CDR3 DNA sequence: TGCGCCAGCAGCCAAGATCTTGGGAGAGCTTTCTTT.

The chain employs TRBV3-1 (or the pseudogene TRBV3-2) and TRBJ2-1, with D perhaps TRBD2 (6 bases). This CDR3 region has 16 residues. Trimming stripped 1 base from V and 6 bases from J, with 16 bases between. The V gene's germline CDR1 is LGHDT and CDR2 YNNKEL (reference sequence). The CDR3 sequence is CASSQAVERRGNEQFF. Here the CDR3 DNA reads TGTGCCAGCAGCCAAGCGGTGGAACGGAGGGGCAATGAGCAGTTCTTC.

This rearrangement joins TRBV7-9 to TRBJ1-2; 12 bases line up with TRBD1. CDR1 is SEHNR, CDR2 FQNEAQ, per germline (reference sequence). This CDR3 is 14 amino acids long. The V gene end was trimmed by 3 bases and the J gene end by 11 bases; junction bases not matched to a gene: 7. The CDR3 sequence: CASSLGQGAGEYTF. The CDR3 bases are TGTGCCAGCAGCTTGGGACAGGGGGCGGGGGAGTACACCTTC.

The chain employs TRBV3-1 (or the pseudogene TRBV3-2) and TRBJ2-5; 8 bases agree with TRBD2. Germline V lookup: CDR1 LGHDT, CDR2 YNNKEL (reference sequence). CDR3 length: 14 residues. The V gene end was trimmed by 4 bases and the J gene end by 1 base; junction bases not matched to a gene: 2. CDR3 protein: CASSRSGIQETQYF. CDR3 coding DNA: TGTGCCAGCAGCCGTAGCGGGATCCAAGAGACCCAGTACTTC.

This rearrangement joins TRBV7-9 to TRBJ2-7, with TRBD2 identical over 8 bases. This CDR3 comprises 16 residues. Trimming at V came to 5 bases and at J to 9 bases, leaving 18 bases not matched to a gene. Germline CDR1 is SEHNR and CDR2 is FQNEAQ (reference sequence). CDR3 loop: CASSPQPAGGVMWQYF. In DNA form, the CDR3 reads TGTGCCAGCAGCCCCCAACCGGCGGGGGGTGTGATGTGGCAGTACTTC.

The genes are TRBV19 and TRBJ1-1; D might be TRBD1 (5 bases). This CDR3 is 14 amino acids long. The germline V gene has CDR1 LNHDA and CDR2 SQIVND (reference sequence). Trimming took off 3 bases at V and 9 bases at J, with 17 bases between the two ends. This chain's CDR3 is CASSMKARENQAFF. DNA of the CDR3: TGTGCCAGTAGTATGAAGGCCAGGGAAAATCAAGCTTTCTTT.

This chain uses TRBV3-1 (or the pseudogene TRBV3-2) with TRBJ1-2; 9 bases align to TRBD1. The CDR3 length is 12 residues. V trimming: 3 bases; J trimming: 9 bases; junction bases outside the gene matches: 2. CDR1 and CDR2 (germline): LGHDT, YNNKEL (reference sequence). The CDR3 coding sequence is TGTGCCAGCAGCCAGGGACAGGGCCGCTACACCTTC. Its protein is CASSQGQGRYTF.